This T cell receptor beta chain was sequenced in a study of T-cell reconstitution after alpha-beta-depleted transplantation in children. The CDR3 totals 16 residues. Trimming at V came to 0 bases and at J to 0 bases, leaving 2 bases not matched to a gene. Per germline, CDR1 SGHRS and CDR2 YFSETQ. This clonotype was seen a handful of times. Unique molecular identifiers tagged the TCRbeta library. Each CDR3 protein is one row after TCRdb ran MiXCR on the PCR reads. The sample lists nearly 550,000 distinct CDR3 sequences, approximately 20% occurring once. This sequence originates from a human donor who donated a stem cell graft to a child with acute lymphoblastic leukemia. The chain links TRBV5-1 to TRBJ2-2; 7 bases fit TRBD2. Source: PBMCs from the stem cell graft donor, taken from the stem cell graft. The CDR3 bases are TGCGCCAGCAGCTTGGCTAGCGGAGCGAACACCGGGGAGCTGTTTTTT. This codes for CASSLASGANTGELFF.